This T cell receptor (beta chain) was identified in a study of T cell responses to AZD1222 COVID-19 vaccine. The study, taken as a whole, reports: Baseline serology detected seropositivity in only six AZD1222 recipients.

This clone was seen just once. What it binds is not known. Germline V CDR1 and CDR2: MDHEN, SYDVKM. The CDR3 sequence is 15 residues long. The germline V and J ends were trimmed by 7 bases and 0 bases, with 15 bases remaining between them. Produced via immunoSEQ multiplex PCR; TCRdb's table is partial and in-frame only. The sample yields about 140,000 clones, less than 95% seen once. The genes are TRBV28 and TRBJ1-1, with unresolved D. This specimen consisted of peripheral blood, obtained on day 0 of AZD1222 vaccination. This clonotype was sampled from an adult in good health. The CDR3 reads CASTDNLVMNTEAFF. The CDR3 DNA reads as TGTGCCAGCACCGACAACCTGGTCATGAACACTGAAGCTTTCTTT. Variable domain in full (rest from reference TRBV28 and TRBJ1-1): DVKVTQSSRYLVKRTGEKVFLECVQDMDHENMFWYRQDPGLGLRLIYFSYDVKMKEKGDIPEGYSVSREKKERFSLILESASTNQTSMYLCASTDNLVMNTEAFFGQGTRLTVV.